This TCR beta chain was captured in a study of blood T cell repertoires in COVID-19. Overall study: Samples came from the United States, Italy and Spain, spanning acute and convalescent COVID-19. In each case, the material was cDNA or gDNA derived from T cells, B-cell-depleted T cells, or PBMCs.

The junction had 11 bases not matched to a gene; V was cut back by 3 bases and J by 0 bases. Germline V gives CDR1 MDHEN, CDR2 SYDVKM. The CDR3 length is 20 residues. Under the authors' procedure: How many nucleated cells were present was estimated from reference gene primer amplification. Using immunoSEQ multiplex PCR, the repertoire was profiled, and TCRdb retains in-frame clones only, with some absent. The V and J calls and clone size come from that table; D and trimming were worked out from the DNA. The data hold roughly 290,000 clones, with about 86% observed a single time. The chain couples TRBV28 to TRBJ2-6, with 10 nucleotides matching TRBD1. Sequencing input: peripheral blood. This receptor was taken from a person between 65 and 80 years old with COVID-19, enrolled during active disease. CDR3 in amino acids: CASSFIRTGGSFSGANVLTF. CDR3 bases: TGTGCCAGCAGTTTTATTAGGACAGGGGGATCCTTCTCTGGGGCCAACGTCCTGACTTTC.